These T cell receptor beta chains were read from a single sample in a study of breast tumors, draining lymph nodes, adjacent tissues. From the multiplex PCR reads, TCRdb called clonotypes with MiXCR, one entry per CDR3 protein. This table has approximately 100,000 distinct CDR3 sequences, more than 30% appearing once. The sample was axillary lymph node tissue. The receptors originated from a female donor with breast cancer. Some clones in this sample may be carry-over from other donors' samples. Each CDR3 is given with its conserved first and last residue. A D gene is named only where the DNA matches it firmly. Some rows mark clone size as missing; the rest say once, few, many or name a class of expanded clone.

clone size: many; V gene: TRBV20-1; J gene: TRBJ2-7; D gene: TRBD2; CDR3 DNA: TGCAGTGCGGGGGACTACTACGAGCAGTACTTC; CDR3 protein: CSAGDYYEQYF
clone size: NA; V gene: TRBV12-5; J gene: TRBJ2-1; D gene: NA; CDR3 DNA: TGTGCTAGTGGTTTCCGGACGGAGCAGTTCTTC; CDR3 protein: CASGFRTEQFF
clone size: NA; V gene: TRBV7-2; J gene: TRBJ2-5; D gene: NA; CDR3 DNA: TGTGCCAGCAGCTTAGATTGGGGGCCCGAGACCCAGTACTTC; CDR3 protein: CASSLDWGPETQYF
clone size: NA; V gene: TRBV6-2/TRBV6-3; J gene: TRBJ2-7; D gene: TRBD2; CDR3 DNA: TGTGCCAGCAACCCCGGGACTAGTTACGAGCAGTACTTC; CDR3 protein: CASNPGTSYEQYF
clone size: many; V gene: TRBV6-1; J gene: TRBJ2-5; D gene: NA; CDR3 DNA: TGTGCCAGCAGTGACATCTCCGGGAGAAAAGAGACCCAGTACTTC; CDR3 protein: CASSDISGRKETQYF
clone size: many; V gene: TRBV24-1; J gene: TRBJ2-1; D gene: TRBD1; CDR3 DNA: TGTGCCACCAGTGATTTGAACAGGGGGCCAAATGAGCAGTTCTTC; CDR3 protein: CATSDLNRGPNEQFF
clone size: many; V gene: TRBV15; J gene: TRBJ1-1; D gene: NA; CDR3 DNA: TGTGCCACCAGCAGGAAGTCAGGACTGAACACTGAAGCTTTCTTT; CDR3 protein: CATSRKSGLNTEAFF
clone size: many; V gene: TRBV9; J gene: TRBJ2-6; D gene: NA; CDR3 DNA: TGTGCCAGCAACCGGGACGTCTCGGCTGGGGCCAACGTCCTGACTTTC; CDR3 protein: CASNRDVSAGANVLTF
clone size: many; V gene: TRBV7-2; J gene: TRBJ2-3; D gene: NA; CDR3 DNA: TGTGCCAGCAGCTTAGATTCTGGGGGCACAGATACGCAGTATTTT; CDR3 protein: CASSLDSGGTDTQYF
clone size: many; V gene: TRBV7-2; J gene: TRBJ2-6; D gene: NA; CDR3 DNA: TGTGCCAGCCACACTTCGCGGGGCCTCGCAGGGGCCAACGTCCTGACTTTC; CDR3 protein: CASHTSRGLAGANVLTF
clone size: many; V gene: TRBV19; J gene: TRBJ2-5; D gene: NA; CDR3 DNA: TGTGCCAGTAGTAGTAGCGGCTTCCAAGAGACCCAGTACTTC; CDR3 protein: CASSSSGFQETQYF
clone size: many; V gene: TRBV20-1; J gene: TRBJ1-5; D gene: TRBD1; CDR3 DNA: TGCAGTGCTAGAGACCCAAGACAGGGTTGGAGGAATCAGCCCCAGCATTTT; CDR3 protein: CSARDPRQGWRNQPQHF
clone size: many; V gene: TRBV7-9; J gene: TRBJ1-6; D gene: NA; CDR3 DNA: TGTGCCAGCAGCCCGGGGGGGACCCGCTCCTATAATTCACCCCTCCACTTT; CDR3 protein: CASSPGGTRSYNSPLHF